The 2 T cell receptor beta chains listed next were all sequenced from one sample in a study of blood T cell repertoires in COVID-19. Assay: immunoSEQ multiplex PCR; the TCRdb copy retains only in-frame clones and omits some. Here the sample spans roughly 25,000 clones, about 89% being singletons. Input material: peripheral blood. Receptors were obtained from a man between 65 and 79 years old with acute or convalescent COVID-19.

J is TRBJ2-1 and V is TRBV4-1, with 7 bases matching TRBD2. This CDR3 has 16 amino acids. Germline CDR1 reads MGHRA; CDR2 reads YSYEKL. Unmatched junction bases numbered 7, after V lost 0 bases and J lost 5 bases. The chain's CDR3 is CASSQEGASGNNEQFF. The CDR3 region has the DNA TGCGCCAGCAGCCAAGAAGGGGCTAGCGGAAACAATGAGCAGTTCTTC.

The CDR3 loop is CASSRGGEQFF. CDR3 coding DNA: TGTGCCAGCAGCCGGGGGGGGGAGCAGTTCTTC. The chain carries TRBV3-1 (or the pseudogene TRBV3-2) and TRBJ2-1; 7 positions agree with TRBD2. CDR1 is LGHDT, CDR2 YNNKEL, per germline (reference sequence). Trimming removed 4 bases from V and 10 bases from J; junction bases left unmatched: 1. The CDR3 runs 11 residues.